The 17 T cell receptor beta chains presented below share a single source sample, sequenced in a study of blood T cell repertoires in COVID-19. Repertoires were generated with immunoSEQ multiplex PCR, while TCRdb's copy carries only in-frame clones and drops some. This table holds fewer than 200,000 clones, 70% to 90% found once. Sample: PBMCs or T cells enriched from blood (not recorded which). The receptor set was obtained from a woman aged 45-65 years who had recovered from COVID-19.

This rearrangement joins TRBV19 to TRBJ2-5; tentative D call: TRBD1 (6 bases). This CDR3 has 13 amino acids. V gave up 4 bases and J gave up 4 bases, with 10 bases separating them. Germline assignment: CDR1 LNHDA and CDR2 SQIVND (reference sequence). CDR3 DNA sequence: TGTGCCAGTAGTACCGGGACATTAGAGACCCAGTACTTC. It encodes CASSTGTLETQYF.

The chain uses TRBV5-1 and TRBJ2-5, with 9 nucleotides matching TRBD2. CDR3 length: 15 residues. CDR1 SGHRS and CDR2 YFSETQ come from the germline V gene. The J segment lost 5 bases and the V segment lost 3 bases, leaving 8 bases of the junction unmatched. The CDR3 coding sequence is TGCGCCAGCAGCTACATAGCGGGAGAGGGGGAGACCCAGTACTTC. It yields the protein CASSYIAGEGETQYF.

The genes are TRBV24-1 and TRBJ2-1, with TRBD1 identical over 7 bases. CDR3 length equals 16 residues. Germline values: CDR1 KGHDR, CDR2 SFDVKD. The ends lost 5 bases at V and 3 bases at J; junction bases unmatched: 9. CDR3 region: CATSAYGTEGYNEQFF. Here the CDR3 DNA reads TGTGCCACCAGTGCGTATGGGACAGAAGGCTACAATGAGCAGTTCTTC.

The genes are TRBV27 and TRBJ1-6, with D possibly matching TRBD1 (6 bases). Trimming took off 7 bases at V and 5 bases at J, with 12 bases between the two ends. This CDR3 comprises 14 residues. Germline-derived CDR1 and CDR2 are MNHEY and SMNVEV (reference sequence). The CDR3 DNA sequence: TGTGCCAGCAAGACAGGAAGGGATAATTCACCCCTCCACTTT. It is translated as CASKTGRDNSPLHF.

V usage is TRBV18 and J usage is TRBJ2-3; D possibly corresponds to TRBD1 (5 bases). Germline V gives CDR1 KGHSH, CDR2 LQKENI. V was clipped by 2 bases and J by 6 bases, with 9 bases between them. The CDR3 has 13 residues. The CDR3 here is CASSPSRADTQYF. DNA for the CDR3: TGTGCCAGCTCACCATCCAGGGCGGATACGCAGTATTTT.

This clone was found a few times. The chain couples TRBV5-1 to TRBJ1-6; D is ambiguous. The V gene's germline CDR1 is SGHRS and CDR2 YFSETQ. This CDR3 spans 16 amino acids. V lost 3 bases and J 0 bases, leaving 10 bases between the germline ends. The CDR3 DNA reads TGCGCCAGCAGCTCCACGGGGAGCTCCTATAATTCACCCCTCCACTTT. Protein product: CASSSTGSSYNSPLHF. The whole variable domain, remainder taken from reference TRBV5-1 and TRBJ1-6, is KAGVTQTPRYLIKTRGQQVTLSCSPISGHRSVSWYQQTPGQGLQFLFEYFSETQRNKGNFPGRFSGRQFSNSRSEMNVSTLELGDSALYLCASSSTGSSYNSPLHFGNGTRLTVT.

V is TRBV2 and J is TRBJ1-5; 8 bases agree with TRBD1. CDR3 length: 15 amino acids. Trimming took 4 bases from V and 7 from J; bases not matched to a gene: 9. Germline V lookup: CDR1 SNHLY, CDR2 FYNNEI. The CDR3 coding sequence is TGTGCCAGCAGTGGAGGACGGGACAGGCAGCAGCCCCAGCATTTT. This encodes CASSGGRDRQQPQHF. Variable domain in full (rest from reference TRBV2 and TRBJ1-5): EPEVTQTPSHQVTQMGQEVILRCVPISNHLYFYWYRQILGQKVEFLVSFYNNEISEKSEIFDDQFSVERPDGSNFTLKIRSTKLEDSAMYFCASSGGRDRQQPQHFGDGTRLSIL.

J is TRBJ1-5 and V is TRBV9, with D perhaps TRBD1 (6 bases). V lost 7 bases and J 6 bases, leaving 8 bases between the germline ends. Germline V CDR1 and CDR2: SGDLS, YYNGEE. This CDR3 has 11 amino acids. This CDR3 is CASGGVQPQHF. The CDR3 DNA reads TGTGCCAGCGGGGGCGTTCAGCCCCAGCATTTT.

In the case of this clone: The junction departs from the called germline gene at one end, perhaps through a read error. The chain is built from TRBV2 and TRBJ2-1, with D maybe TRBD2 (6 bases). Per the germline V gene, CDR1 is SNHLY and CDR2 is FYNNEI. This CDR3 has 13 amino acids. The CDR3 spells CARRRETYNEQFF. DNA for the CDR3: TGTGCCCGCAGGAGGGAAACGTACAATGAGCAGTTCTTC.

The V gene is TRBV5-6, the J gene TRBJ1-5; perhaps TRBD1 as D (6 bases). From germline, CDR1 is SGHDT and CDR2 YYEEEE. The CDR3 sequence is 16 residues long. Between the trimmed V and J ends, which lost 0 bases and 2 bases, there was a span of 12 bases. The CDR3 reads CASSLASRQGNQPQHF. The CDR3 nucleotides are TGTGCCAGCAGCTTGGCCAGTAGACAGGGCAATCAGCCCCAGCATTTT.

The DNA of the CDR3 is TGTGCCAGCAGCCGCGTTCTAGCGGGAGGCCACAATGAGCAGTTCTTC. Residues: CASSRVLAGGHNEQFF. The chain recombines TRBV7-2 with TRBJ2-1; 11 bases fit TRBD2. In germline, CDR1 is SGHTA, CDR2 FQGNSA. J lost 5 bases, V lost 5 bases, and 8 bases had no gene match. The CDR3 runs 16 residues. Combining the CDR3 with reference TRBV7-2 and TRBJ2-1 gives the whole variable domain GAGVSQSPSNKVTEKGKDVELRCDPISGHTALYWYRQSLGQGLEFLIYFQGNSAPDKSGLPSDRFSAERTGGSVSTLTIQRTQQEDSAVYLCASSRVLAGGHNEQFFGPGTRLTVL.

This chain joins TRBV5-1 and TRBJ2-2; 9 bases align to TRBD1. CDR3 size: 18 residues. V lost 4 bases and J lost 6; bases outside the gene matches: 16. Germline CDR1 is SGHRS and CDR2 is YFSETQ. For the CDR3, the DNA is TGCGCCAGCAGCCCTGGACAAATGGGACAGGGTGGTGCCGGGGAGCTGTTTTTT. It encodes CASSPGQMGQGGAGELFF.

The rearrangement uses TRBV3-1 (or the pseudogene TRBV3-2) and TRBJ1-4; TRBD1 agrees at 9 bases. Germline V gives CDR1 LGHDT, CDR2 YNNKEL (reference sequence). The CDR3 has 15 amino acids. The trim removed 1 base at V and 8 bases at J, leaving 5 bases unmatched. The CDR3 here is CASSQAPDRGEKLFF. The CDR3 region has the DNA TGTGCCAGCAGCCAAGCCCCGGACAGGGGAGAAAAACTGTTTTTT.

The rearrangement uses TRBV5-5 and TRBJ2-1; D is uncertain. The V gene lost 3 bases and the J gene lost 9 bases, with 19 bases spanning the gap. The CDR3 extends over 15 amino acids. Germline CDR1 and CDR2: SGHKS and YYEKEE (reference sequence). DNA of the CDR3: TGTGCCAGCAGCTCCCGCACCCGAGGAACCCCTGAGCAGTTCTTC. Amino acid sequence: CASSSRTRGTPEQFF.

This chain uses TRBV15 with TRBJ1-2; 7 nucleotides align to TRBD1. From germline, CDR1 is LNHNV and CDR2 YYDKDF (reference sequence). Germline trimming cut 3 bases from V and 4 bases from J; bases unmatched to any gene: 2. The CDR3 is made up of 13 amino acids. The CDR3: CATSRDRFYGYTF. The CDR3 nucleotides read TGTGCCACCAGCAGGGACAGGTTCTATGGCTACACCTTC.

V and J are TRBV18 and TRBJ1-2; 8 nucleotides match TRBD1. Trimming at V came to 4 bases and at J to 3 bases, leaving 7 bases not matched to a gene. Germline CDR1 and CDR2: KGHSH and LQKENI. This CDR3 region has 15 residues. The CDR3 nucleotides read TGTGCCAGCTCACTGAACCCGACAGGGGACTATGGCTACACCTTC. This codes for CASSLNPTGDYGYTF.

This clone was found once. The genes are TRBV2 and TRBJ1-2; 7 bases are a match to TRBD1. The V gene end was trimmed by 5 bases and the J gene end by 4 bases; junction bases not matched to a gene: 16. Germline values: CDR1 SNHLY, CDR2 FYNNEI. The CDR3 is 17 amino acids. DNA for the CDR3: TGTGCCAGCAGTTCCCGACACAACTTAGACAGGGCCTATGGCTACACCTTC. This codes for CASSSRHNLDRAYGYTF.